The 30 T cell receptor beta chains presented below share a single source sample, sequenced in a study of blood T cell repertoires in COVID-19. This table comes from immunoSEQ multiplex PCR, and its TCRdb copy is limited to in-frame clones, with some not included. The table includes 140,000 or so clones, 60% to 85% detected once. Source material: peripheral blood. These receptors were taken from a man aged 50-60 years with acute or convalescent COVID-19.

V is TRBV10-2 and J is TRBJ2-3; tentative D call: TRBD2 (5 bases). Trimming took off 8 bases at V and 5 bases at J, with 11 bases between the two ends. CDR1 is WSHSY and CDR2 is SAAADI in the germline V gene. The CDR3 totals 12 residues. Here the CDR3 DNA reads TGCGCCAGCGAGGGTGCTGGAGATACGCAGTATTTT. It codes for CASEGAGDTQYF.

This chain uses TRBV7-3 with TRBJ2-3; D possibly corresponds to TRBD1 (6 bases). Germline V lookup: CDR1 SGHTA, CDR2 FQGTGA. V was trimmed by 5 bases and J by 0 bases, leaving 15 bases between them. The CDR3 has 16 amino acids. The CDR3 spells CASSPLPGTSTDTQYF. CDR3 DNA: TGTGCCAGCAGCCCCCTCCCAGGGACAAGCACAGATACGCAGTATTTT.

This clone was counted only a few times. The chain carries TRBV30 and TRBJ1-1; a weak D match, TRBD1 (6 bases). Germline V gene sequence: CDR1 GTSNPN, CDR2 SVGIG (reference sequence). With 4 bases removed from V and 5 bases from J, the gap between germline ends came to 23 bases. This CDR3 is built from 16 residues. As DNA, the CDR3 is TGTGCCTGGACGAAGGGGGAGTACAAATTTTGGACTGAAGCTTTCTTT. It is translated as CAWTKGEYKFWTEAFF. The full variable domain, its missing parts supplied by reference TRBV30 and TRBJ1-1, is SQTIHQWPATLVQPVGSPLSLECTVEGTSNPNLYWYRQAAGRGLQLLFYSVGIGQISSEVPQNLSASRPQDRQFILSSKKLLLSDSGFYLCAWTKGEYKFWTEAFFGQGTRLTVV.

The J gene is TRBJ2-3, the V gene TRBV13; the match to TRBD2 covers 8 bases. CDR1 and CDR2 (germline): PRHDT, FYEKMQ (reference sequence). The CDR3 sequence is 14 residues long. V shed 5 bases and J 4 bases; nucleotides not matched to a gene: 5. CDR3 nucleotide sequence: TGTGCCAGCAGCCCAGAGCGGGGGTCAGATACGCAGTATTTT. The encoded protein is CASSPERGSDTQYF.

This clone was seen a single time. The V and J genes are TRBV19 and TRBJ1-6, with TRBD1 as a possible D gene (6 bases). The CDR3 spans 14 residues. Trimming removed 6 bases from V and 8 bases from J, with 14 bases in between. Germline assignment: CDR1 LNHDA and CDR2 SQIVND (reference sequence). DNA for the CDR3: TGTGCCAGTAGCCCCCGGGAGGGGGATTCACCCCTCCACTTT. Translating it yields CASSPREGDSPLHF. Looking up the rest from reference TRBV19 and TRBJ1-6 gives the full variable domain: DGGITQSPKYLFRKEGQNVTLSCEQNLNHDAMYWYRQDPGQGLRLIYYSQIVNDFQKGDIAEGYSVSREKKESFPLTVTSAQKNPTAFYLCASSPREGDSPLHFGNGTRLTVT.

V usage is TRBV4-1 and J usage is TRBJ2-1, with TRBD1 matching over 7 bases. Germline V gene sequence: CDR1 MGHRA, CDR2 YSYEKL. The CDR3 consists of 13 residues. V trimming: 3 bases; J trimming: 12 bases; junction bases outside the gene matches: 8. For the CDR3, the DNA is TGCGCCAGCAGCCAGGGGCAGGGGGAAAGGCAGTTCTTC. This encodes CASSQGQGERQFF.

This sequence joins TRBV18 and TRBJ1-2; D call uncertain. The CDR3 length is 16 residues. Germline loops: CDR1 KGHSH, CDR2 LQKENI. The ends were cut back, 4 bases at V and 2 bases at J, with 17 bases in the middle. The CDR3 loop reads CASSLIAASSNYGYTF. CDR3 coding DNA: TGTGCCAGCTCACTGATCGCTGCGTCGTCAAACTATGGCTACACCTTC.

The genes are TRBV10-2 and TRBJ2-5; no reliable D call. The CDR3 extends over 11 amino acids. Germline CDR1 WSHSY, CDR2 SAAADI. The V end lost 7 bases, the J end lost 5 bases, and 8 bases lay between the germline ends. DNA of the CDR3: TGCGCCAGCATGTTCGGGGAGACCCAGTACTTC. This sequence encodes CASMFGETQYF.

V is TRBV7-8 and J is TRBJ1-2, with D unresolved. V lost 1 base, J lost 7 bases, and 7 bases lay in between. This CDR3 region has 12 residues. Germline assignment: CDR1 SGHVS and CDR2 FQNEAQ. The CDR3 protein is CASSLGESGYTF. DNA for the CDR3: TGTGCCAGCAGCTTAGGAGAATCTGGCTACACCTTC.

The chain recombines TRBV9 with TRBJ1-1; D might be TRBD1 (6 bases). Between the trimmed V and J ends, which lost 7 bases and 5 bases, there was a span of 15 bases. The CDR3 has 13 residues. The germline CDR1 and CDR2 sequences are SGDLS and YYNGEE. In nucleotides, the CDR3 is TGTGCCAGCTCCGCTACAGGGAGAACTGAAGCTTTCTTT. It is translated as CASSATGRTEAFF.

The chain joins TRBV29-1 to TRBJ1-2; perhaps TRBD1 as D (5 bases). Germline CDR1 SQVTM, CDR2 ANQGSEA. The CDR3 covers 14 residues. Trimming cost V 2 bases and J 6 bases, with 16 bases left between them. CDR3 sequence (DNA): TGCAGCGTTGAAATCGGCGCAGGGAAGCATGGCTACACCTTC. It translates to CSVEIGAGKHGYTF.

This chain joins TRBV19 and TRBJ1-5, with D uncertain. In germline, CDR1 is LNHDA, CDR2 SQIVND (reference sequence). This CDR3 region has 16 residues. V shed 2 bases and J shed 1 base, with 12 bases lying between them. CDR3 bases: TGTGCCAGTAGTATAATGGGCGGAGGGAGCAATCAGCCCCAGCATTTT. Translated: CASSIMGGGSNQPQHF.

The chain is built from TRBV5-5 and TRBJ1-2, with D possibly being TRBD1 (5 bases). CDR1 is SGHKS and CDR2 is YYEKEE in the germline V gene (reference sequence). This CDR3 contains 14 residues. Trimming took 2 bases from V and 4 from J, leaving 12 bases between them. The CDR3 spells CASSLDRPTYGYTF. The CDR3, as DNA: TGTGCCAGCAGCTTAGACAGACCTACCTATGGCTACACCTTC.

The chain recombines TRBV19 with TRBJ1-4; 9 nucleotides align to TRBD1. The CDR3 is made up of 14 amino acids. Germline values: CDR1 LNHDA, CDR2 SQIVND (reference sequence). With V trimmed by 9 bases and J by 8 bases, 10 bases remained unmatched. The CDR3, as DNA: TGTGCCAGCCGCGTGGACAGGGGTCGGGAAAAACTGTTTTTT. It yields the protein CASRVDRGREKLFF.

The V call is TRBV19, the J call TRBJ1-1, with D possibly matching TRBD1 (6 bases). Germline-derived CDR1 and CDR2 are LNHDA and SQIVND (reference sequence). The CDR3 is made up of 15 amino acids. The germline V and J ends were trimmed by 6 bases and 1 base, with 15 bases remaining between them. The CDR3 region is CASSPRTVQNTEAFF. CDR3 nucleotide sequence: TGTGCCAGTAGCCCAAGGACAGTTCAGAACACTGAAGCTTTCTTT.

V and J are TRBV28 and TRBJ1-4; 8 nucleotides line up with TRBD1. CDR3 length equals 17 residues. Per the germline V gene, CDR1 is MDHEN and CDR2 is SYDVKM. V trimming: 5 bases; J trimming: 7 bases; junction bases outside the gene matches: 15. CDR3 nucleotide sequence: TGTGCCAGCAGTCCCCCCATAGGACAGGGTATCTCTGAAAAACTGTTTTTT. It yields the protein CASSPPIGQGISEKLFF.

V usage is TRBV27 and J usage is TRBJ2-3, with TRBD2 identical over 7 bases. Germline-derived CDR1 and CDR2 are MNHEY and SMNVEV (reference sequence). CDR3 size: 13 residues. V was pared by 5 bases and J by 4 bases, with 3 bases of the junction left unmatched. CDR3 region: CASSSGRADTQYF. In DNA, the CDR3 is TGTGCCAGCAGTAGTGGGAGGGCAGATACGCAGTATTTT.

This sequence joins TRBV11-2 and TRBJ1-5, with D perhaps TRBD1 (5 bases). Looked up from germline, CDR1 is SGHAT and CDR2 is FQNNGV. V was pared by 0 bases and J by 4 bases, with 10 bases between. CDR3 length equals 15 residues. The CDR3 loop reads CASSLDRQPNQPQHF. As DNA, the CDR3 is TGTGCCAGCAGCTTAGATCGACAGCCTAATCAGCCCCAGCATTTT.

The chain employs TRBV15 and TRBJ1-5; 7 nucleotides line up with TRBD1. The V and J ends lost 3 bases and 8 bases, in that order; junction bases with no gene match: 7. The germline V gene encodes CDR1 LNHNV and CDR2 YYDKDF (reference sequence). This CDR3 is 14 amino acids long. CDR3 nucleotide sequence: TGTGCCACCAGCAGTAACAGGGGTGACAAGCCCCAGCATTTT. Protein product: CATSSNRGDKPQHF.

The V call is TRBV28, the J call TRBJ1-3, with D possibly TRBD1 on 6 matching bases. This CDR3 is built from 15 residues. V was shortened by 3 bases and J by 2 bases, with 11 bases between the two germline ends. Germline lookup yields CDR1 MDHEN and CDR2 SYDVKM. The CDR3 bases are TGTGCCAGCAGTTTGCTCAGGGGCGCTGGAAACACCATATATTTT. It translates to CASSLLRGAGNTIYF. Using reference TRBV28 and TRBJ1-3 for the parts outside the CDR3, the full variable domain is DVKVTQSSRYLVKRTGEKVFLECVQDMDHENMFWYRQDPGLGLRLIYFSYDVKMKEKGDIPEGYSVSREKKERFSLILESASTNQTSMYLCASSLLRGAGNTIYFGEGSWLTVV.

In nucleotides, the CDR3 is TGTGCCTGGAGGACACATAATTCACCCCTCCACTTT. As protein: CAWRTHNSPLHF. The chain is built from TRBV30 and TRBJ1-6; D is unresolved. This CDR3 comprises 12 residues. Trimming pared 3 bases from V and 5 bases from J, leaving 5 bases between. Germline-derived CDR1 and CDR2 are GTSNPN and SVGIG (reference sequence).

The chain uses TRBV5-6 and TRBJ1-6, with D perhaps matching TRBD1 (6 bases). V shed 0 bases and J shed 0 bases, with 10 bases lying between them. This CDR3 region has 17 residues. Germline assignment: CDR1 SGHDT and CDR2 YYEEEE. In nucleotides, the CDR3 is TGTGCCAGCAGCTTGGGCAGGGGAAGCTCCTATAATTCACCCCTCCACTTT. Translation: CASSLGRGSSYNSPLHF.

This rearrangement joins TRBV5-1 to TRBJ1-1; 10 nucleotides align to TRBD1. CDR1 and CDR2 (germline): SGHRS, YFSETQ. The ends lost 4 bases at V and 4 bases at J; junction bases unmatched: 16. The CDR3 contains 18 residues. CDR3 loop: CASSPLGTGAKTSTEAFF. In DNA form, the CDR3 reads TGCGCCAGCAGCCCGTTGGGGACAGGGGCGAAGACTAGCACTGAAGCTTTCTTT.

This chain connects TRBV19 to TRBJ2-6, with TRBD1 identical over 9 bases. Per germline, CDR1 LNHDA and CDR2 SQIVND (reference sequence). The trim removed 3 bases at V and 1 base at J, leaving 10 bases unmatched. The CDR3 runs 19 residues. DNA of the CDR3: TGTGCCAGTAGTATCCGGTCCCACAGGGGGCTGTCTGGGGCCAACGTCCTGACTTTC. It codes for CASSIRSHRGLSGANVLTF.

This clone was detected only a few times. J is TRBJ2-2 and V is TRBV9; 8 nucleotides match TRBD2. V dropped 0 bases and J dropped 3; count of bases not matched to a gene: 1. The CDR3 length is 15 residues. CDR1 is SGDLS, CDR2 YYNGEE, per germline. The CDR3 region has the DNA TGTGCCAGCAGCGTAGGCGGGGGGTACACCGGGGAGCTGTTTTTT. It encodes CASSVGGGYTGELFF.

The rearrangement uses TRBV5-1 and TRBJ2-3; TRBD2 is a possible D gene (5 bases). Germline CDR1 and CDR2: SGHRS and YFSETQ. The V end lost 3 bases, the J end lost 6 bases, and 11 bases lay between the germline ends. There are 13 residues in the CDR3. The chain's CDR3 is CASSSTGGDTQYF. In DNA form, the CDR3 reads TGCGCCAGCAGCTCGACTGGCGGGGATACGCAGTATTTT.

The chain links TRBV7-3 to TRBJ2-3; the match to TRBD1 covers 7 bases. Losses at the gene ends were 5 bases for V and 0 bases for J; bases not matched to a gene: 5. Germline lookup yields CDR1 SGHTA and CDR2 FQGTGA. This CDR3 contains 15 residues. CDR3 sequence reads: CASSQQGSSTDTQYF. The CDR3 coding sequence is TGTGCCAGCAGCCAACAGGGGAGTAGCACAGATACGCAGTATTTT.

This clone showed up just a few times. The gene calls are TRBV7-9 and TRBJ2-3; 7 bases agree with TRBD1. This CDR3 spans 15 amino acids. Trimming took 5 bases from V and 2 from J; bases not matched to a gene: 7. From germline, CDR1 is SEHNR and CDR2 FQNEAQ (reference sequence). CDR3 in amino acids: CASSTPGQPTDTQYF. CDR3 bases: TGTGCCAGCAGCACACCGGGACAGCCCACAGATACGCAGTATTTT. The complete variable domain, with remaining parts taken from reference TRBV7-9 and TRBJ2-3, reads DTGVSQNPRHKITKRGQNVTFRCDPISEHNRLYWYRQTLGQGPEFLTYFQNEAQLEKSRLLSDRFSAERPKGSFSTLEIQRTEQGDSAMYLCASSTPGQPTDTQYFGPGTRLTVL.

This chain connects TRBV11-2 to TRBJ1-1, with TRBD1 as a possible D gene (6 bases). Per the germline V gene, CDR1 is SGHAT and CDR2 is FQNNGV. The ends were cut back, 2 bases at V and 5 bases at J, with 12 bases in the middle. The CDR3 sequence is 14 residues long. The CDR3 loop is CASSLTQGTTEAFF. In DNA, the CDR3 is TGTGCCAGCAGCTTAACCCAGGGGACGACTGAAGCTTTCTTT.

The J gene is TRBJ1-6, the V gene TRBV15, with D perhaps matching TRBD1 (6 bases). The CDR3 is 16 residues long. Trimming shortened V by 1 base and J by 7 bases, and 14 bases separated the two germline ends. From germline, CDR1 is LNHNV and CDR2 YYDKDF (reference sequence). The DNA of the CDR3 is TGTGCCACCAGCAGAGTTTTAGGGGGAGGGAATTCACCCCTCCACTTT. The encoded protein is CATSRVLGGGNSPLHF.